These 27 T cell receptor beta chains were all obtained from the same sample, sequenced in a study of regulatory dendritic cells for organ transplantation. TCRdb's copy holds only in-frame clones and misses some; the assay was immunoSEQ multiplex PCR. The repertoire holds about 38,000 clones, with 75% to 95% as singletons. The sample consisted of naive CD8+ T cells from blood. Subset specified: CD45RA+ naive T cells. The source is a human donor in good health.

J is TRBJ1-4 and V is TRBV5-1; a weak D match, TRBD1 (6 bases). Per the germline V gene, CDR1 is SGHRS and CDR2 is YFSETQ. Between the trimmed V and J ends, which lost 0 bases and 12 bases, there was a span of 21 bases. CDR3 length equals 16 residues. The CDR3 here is CASSLAPAGGPRELFF. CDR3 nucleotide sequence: TGCGCCAGCAGCTTGGCCCCGGCCGGGGGGCCCCGGGAACTGTTTTTT.

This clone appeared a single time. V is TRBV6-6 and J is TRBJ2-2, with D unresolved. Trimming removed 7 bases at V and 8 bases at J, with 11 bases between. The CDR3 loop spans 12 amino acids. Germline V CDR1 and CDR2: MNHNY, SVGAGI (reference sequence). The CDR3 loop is CASTVVQGELFF. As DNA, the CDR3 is TGTGCCAGCACCGTTGTTCAGGGGGAGCTGTTTTTT.

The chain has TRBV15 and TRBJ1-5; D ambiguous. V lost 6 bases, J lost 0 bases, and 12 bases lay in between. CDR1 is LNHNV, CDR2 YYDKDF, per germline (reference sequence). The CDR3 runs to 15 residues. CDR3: CATRWEVNSNQPQHF. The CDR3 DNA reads TGTGCCACCAGGTGGGAGGTCAATAGCAATCAGCCCCAGCATTTT. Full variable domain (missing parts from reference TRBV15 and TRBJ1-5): DAMVIQNPRYQVTQFGKPVTLSCSQTLNHNVMYWYQQKSSQAPKLLFHYYDKDFNNEADTPDNFQSRRPNTSFCFLDIRSPGLGDTAMYLCATRWEVNSNQPQHFGDGTRLSIL.

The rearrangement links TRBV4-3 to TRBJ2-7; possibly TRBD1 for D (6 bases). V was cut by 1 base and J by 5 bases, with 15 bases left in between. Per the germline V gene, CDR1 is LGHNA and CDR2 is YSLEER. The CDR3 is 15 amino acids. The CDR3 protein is CASSQGSGVLNEQYF. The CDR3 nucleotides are TGCGCCAGCAGCCAAGGTTCAGGGGTTCTCAACGAGCAGTACTTC.

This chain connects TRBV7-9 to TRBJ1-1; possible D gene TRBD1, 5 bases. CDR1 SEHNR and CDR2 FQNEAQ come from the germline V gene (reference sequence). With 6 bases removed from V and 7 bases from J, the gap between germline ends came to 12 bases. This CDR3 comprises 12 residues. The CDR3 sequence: CASSLDRVEAFF. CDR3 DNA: TGTGCCAGCAGTCTTGACAGAGTTGAAGCTTTCTTT.

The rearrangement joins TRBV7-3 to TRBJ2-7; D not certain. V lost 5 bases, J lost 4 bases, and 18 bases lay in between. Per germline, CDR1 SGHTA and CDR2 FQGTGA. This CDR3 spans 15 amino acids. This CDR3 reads CASSQTGGFQYEQYF. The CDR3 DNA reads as TGTGCCAGCAGCCAAACCGGCGGATTTCAATACGAGCAGTACTTC.

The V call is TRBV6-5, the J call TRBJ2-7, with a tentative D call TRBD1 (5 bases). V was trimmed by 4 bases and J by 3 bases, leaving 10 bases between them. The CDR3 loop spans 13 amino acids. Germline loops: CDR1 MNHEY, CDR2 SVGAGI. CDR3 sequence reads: CASSLGRVYEQYF. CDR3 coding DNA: TGTGCCAGCAGTTTGGGCAGGGTCTACGAGCAGTACTTC.

CDR3 amino acids: CATELVGGEKTIYNEQFF. The DNA of the CDR3 is TGTGCCACCGAACTAGTCGGGGGAGAAAAAACCATATACAATGAGCAGTTCTTC. This chain joins TRBV7-6 and TRBJ2-1, with D perhaps matching TRBD2 (6 bases). The CDR3 is 18 amino acids. Trimming left V 10 bases short and J 4 bases short, with 29 bases between. The germline gives CDR1 SGHVS, CDR2 FNYEAQ.

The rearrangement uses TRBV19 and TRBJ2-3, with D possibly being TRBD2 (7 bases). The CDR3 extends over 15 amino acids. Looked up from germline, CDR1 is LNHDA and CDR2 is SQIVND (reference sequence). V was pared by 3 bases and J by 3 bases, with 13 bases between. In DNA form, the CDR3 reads TGTGCCAGTAGTATTGCAGGGAGGGGGACAGATACGCAGTATTTT. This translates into CASSIAGRGTDTQYF.

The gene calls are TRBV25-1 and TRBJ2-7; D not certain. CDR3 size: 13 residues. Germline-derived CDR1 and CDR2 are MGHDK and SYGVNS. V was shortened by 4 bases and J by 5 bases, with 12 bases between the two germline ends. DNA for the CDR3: TGTGCCAGCAGTGGGGTTGGGGTCCACGAGCAGTACTTC. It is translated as CASSGVGVHEQYF.

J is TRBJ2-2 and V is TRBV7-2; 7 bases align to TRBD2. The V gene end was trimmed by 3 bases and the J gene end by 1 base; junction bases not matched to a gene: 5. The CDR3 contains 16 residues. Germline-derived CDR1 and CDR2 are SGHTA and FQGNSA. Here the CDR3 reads CASSFLGGRNTGELFF. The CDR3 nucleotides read TGTGCCAGCAGCTTCCTTGGCGGGAGGAACACCGGGGAGCTGTTTTTT.

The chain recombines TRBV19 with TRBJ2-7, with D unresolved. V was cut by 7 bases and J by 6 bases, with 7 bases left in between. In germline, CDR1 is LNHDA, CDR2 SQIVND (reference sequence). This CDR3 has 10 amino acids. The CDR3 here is CASTPPEQYF. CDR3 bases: TGTGCCAGTACTCCACCCGAGCAGTACTTC.

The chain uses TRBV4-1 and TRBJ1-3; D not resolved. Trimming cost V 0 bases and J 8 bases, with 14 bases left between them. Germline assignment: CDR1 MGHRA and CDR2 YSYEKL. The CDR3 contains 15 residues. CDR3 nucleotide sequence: TGCGCCAGCAGCCAAGATGAAATTCTCAGCGACACCATATATTTT. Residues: CASSQDEILSDTIYF.

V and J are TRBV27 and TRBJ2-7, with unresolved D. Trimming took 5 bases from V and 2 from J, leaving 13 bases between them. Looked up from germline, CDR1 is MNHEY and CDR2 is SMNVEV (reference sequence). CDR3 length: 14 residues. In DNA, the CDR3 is TGTGCCAGCAGTCCCCTTTCCCGGACCTACGAGCAGTACTTC. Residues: CASSPLSRTYEQYF.

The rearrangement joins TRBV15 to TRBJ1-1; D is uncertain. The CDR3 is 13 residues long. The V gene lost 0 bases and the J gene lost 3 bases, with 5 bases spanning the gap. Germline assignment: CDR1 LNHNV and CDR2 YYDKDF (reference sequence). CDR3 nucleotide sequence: TGTGCCACCAGCAGAGAGCCGTACACTGAAGCTTTCTTT. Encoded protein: CATSREPYTEAFF. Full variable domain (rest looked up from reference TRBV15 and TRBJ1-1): DAMVIQNPRYQVTQFGKPVTLSCSQTLNHNVMYWYQQKSSQAPKLLFHYYDKDFNNEADTPDNFQSRRPNTSFCFLDIRSPGLGDTAMYLCATSREPYTEAFFGQGTRLTVV.

CDR3 region: CTSSPPKARTHGELFF. DNA of the CDR3: TGCACCAGCAGCCCCCCGAAAGCCCGAACTCACGGGGAGCTGTTTTTT. V usage is TRBV1 and J usage is TRBJ2-2; TRBD2, as called in the table, went unchecked against the DNA. TRBV1 is classified as a pseudogene. The CDR3 covers 16 residues.

The CDR3 DNA reads as TGTGCCAGCGGAAGTCGGGAGACCCAGTACTTC. Its protein is CASGSRETQYF. The genes are TRBV9 and TRBJ2-5; the D is unclear. The CDR3 consists of 11 residues. V was cut by 7 bases and J by 5 bases, with 9 bases left in between. The germline V gene has CDR1 SGDLS and CDR2 YYNGEE. Variable domain in full (rest from reference TRBV9 and TRBJ2-5): DSGVTQTPKHLITATGQRVTLRCSPRSGDLSVYWYQQSLDQGLQFLIQYYNGEERAKGNILERFSAQQFPDLHSELNLSSLELGDSALYFCASGSRETQYFGPGTRLLVL.

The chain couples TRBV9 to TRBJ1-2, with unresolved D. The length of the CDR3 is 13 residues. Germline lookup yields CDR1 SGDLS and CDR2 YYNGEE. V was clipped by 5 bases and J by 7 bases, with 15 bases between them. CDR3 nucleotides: TGTGCCAGCAGTGCAGGTTCCGCCCGTGGCTACACCTTC. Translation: CASSAGSARGYTF.

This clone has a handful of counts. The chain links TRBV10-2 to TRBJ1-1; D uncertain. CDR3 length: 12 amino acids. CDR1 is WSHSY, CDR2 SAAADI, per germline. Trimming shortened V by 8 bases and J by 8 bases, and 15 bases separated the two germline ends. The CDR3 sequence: CASVSGDLEAFF. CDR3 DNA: TGCGCCAGCGTCTCAGGAGACCTCGAAGCTTTCTTT.

CDR3 sequence: CASSGGQGAMNNEQFF. CDR3 coding DNA: TGTGCCAGTTCCGGGGGGCAGGGCGCCATGAACAATGAGCAGTTCTTC. V usage is TRBV7-9 and J usage is TRBJ2-1; possibly TRBD2 for D (7 bases). There are 16 residues in the CDR3. The V end lost 9 bases, the J end lost 5 bases, and 23 bases lay between the germline ends. Germline-derived CDR1 and CDR2 are SEHNR and FQNEAQ (reference sequence).

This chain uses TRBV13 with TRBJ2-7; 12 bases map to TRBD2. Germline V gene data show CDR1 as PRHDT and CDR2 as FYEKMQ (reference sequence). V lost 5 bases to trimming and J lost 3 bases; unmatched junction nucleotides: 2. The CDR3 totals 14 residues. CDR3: CASSRTSGIYEQYF. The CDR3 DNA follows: TGTGCCAGCAGCCGGACTAGCGGGATCTACGAGCAGTACTTC.

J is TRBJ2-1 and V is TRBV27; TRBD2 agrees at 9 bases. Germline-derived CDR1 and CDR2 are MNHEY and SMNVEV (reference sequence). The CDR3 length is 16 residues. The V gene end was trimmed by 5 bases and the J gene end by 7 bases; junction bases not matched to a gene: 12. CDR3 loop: CASSVTLAGSSNEQFF. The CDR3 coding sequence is TGTGCCAGCAGTGTAACCCTAGCGGGATCTAGTAATGAGCAGTTCTTC.

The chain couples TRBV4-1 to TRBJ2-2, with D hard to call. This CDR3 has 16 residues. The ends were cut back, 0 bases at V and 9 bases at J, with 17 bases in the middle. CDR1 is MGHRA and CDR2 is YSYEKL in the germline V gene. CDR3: CASSQDITDLDRELFF. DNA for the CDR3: TGCGCCAGCAGCCAAGATATAACTGACCTGGACCGGGAGCTGTTTTTT.

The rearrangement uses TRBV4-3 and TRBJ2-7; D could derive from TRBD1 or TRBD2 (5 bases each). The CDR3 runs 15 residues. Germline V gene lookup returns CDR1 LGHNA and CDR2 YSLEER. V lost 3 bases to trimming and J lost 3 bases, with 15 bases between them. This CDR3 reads CASSQVGGAGYEQYF. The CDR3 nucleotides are TGCGCCAGCAGCCAGGTTGGGGGAGCAGGCTACGAGCAGTACTTC.

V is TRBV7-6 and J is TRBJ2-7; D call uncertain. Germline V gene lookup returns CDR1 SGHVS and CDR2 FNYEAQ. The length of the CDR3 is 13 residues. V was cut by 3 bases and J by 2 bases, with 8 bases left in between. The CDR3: CASSFHDTYEQYF. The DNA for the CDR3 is TGTGCCAGCAGCTTCCACGATACCTACGAGCAGTACTTC.

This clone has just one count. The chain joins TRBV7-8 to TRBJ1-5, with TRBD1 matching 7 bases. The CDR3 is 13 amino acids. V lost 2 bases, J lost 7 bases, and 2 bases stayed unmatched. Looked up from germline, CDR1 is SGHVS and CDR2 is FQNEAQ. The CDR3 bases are TGTGCCAGCAGCTTAAGAGGGGGCCAGCCCCAGCATTTT. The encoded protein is CASSLRGGQPQHF.

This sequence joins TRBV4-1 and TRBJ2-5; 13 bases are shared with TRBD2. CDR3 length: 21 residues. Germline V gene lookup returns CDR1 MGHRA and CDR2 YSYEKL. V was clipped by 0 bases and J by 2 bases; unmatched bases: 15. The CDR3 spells CASSQDLTSGGPILGQETQYF. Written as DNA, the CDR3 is TGCGCCAGCAGCCAAGATCTGACTAGCGGGGGGCCGATATTAGGACAAGAGACCCAGTACTTC.